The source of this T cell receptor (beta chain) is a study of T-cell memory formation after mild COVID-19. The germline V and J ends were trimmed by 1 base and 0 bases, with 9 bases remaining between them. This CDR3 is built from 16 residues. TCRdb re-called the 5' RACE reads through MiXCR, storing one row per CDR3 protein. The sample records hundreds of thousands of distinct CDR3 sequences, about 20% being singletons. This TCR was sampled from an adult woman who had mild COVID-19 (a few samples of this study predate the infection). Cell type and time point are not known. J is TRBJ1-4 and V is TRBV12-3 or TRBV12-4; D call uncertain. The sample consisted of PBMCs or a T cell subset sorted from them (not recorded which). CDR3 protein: CASSLGLGSTNEKLFF. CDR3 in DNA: TGTGCCAGCAGTTTAGGCCTCGGCTCAACTAATGAAAAACTGTTTTTT.